This T cell receptor beta chain derives from a study of molecular identifiers for immune sequencing clone quantification. Sorting defined naive CD8 T cells as CD8+CD4-CCR7+CD45RA+. This CDR3 region has 14 residues. The V end lost 0 bases, the J end lost 2 bases, and 9 bases lay between the germline ends. Germline CDR1 is SGDLS and CDR2 is YYNGEE. Previously described methods and listed TCR primers were employed for the bulk TCR libraries. TCRdb independently ran MiXCR on the PCR reads; one entry per CDR3 protein. This sample has 400,000 to 600,000 distinct CDR3 sequences, with roughly 25% found just once.

V gene TRBV9 combines with J gene TRBJ2-7; D not certain. Sequenced material: naive CD8+ T cells from blood, with Jurkat cell RNA spiked in. Subset specified: FACS-sorted CD8+CD4-CCR7+CD45RA+ naive T cells. This TCR was sampled from a human donor in good health. Some libraries in this study had Jurkat cell RNA spiked in. The CDR3 region is CASSVGVTAYEQYF. Here the CDR3 DNA reads TGTGCCAGCAGCGTAGGGGTAACGGCCTACGAGCAGTACTTC.